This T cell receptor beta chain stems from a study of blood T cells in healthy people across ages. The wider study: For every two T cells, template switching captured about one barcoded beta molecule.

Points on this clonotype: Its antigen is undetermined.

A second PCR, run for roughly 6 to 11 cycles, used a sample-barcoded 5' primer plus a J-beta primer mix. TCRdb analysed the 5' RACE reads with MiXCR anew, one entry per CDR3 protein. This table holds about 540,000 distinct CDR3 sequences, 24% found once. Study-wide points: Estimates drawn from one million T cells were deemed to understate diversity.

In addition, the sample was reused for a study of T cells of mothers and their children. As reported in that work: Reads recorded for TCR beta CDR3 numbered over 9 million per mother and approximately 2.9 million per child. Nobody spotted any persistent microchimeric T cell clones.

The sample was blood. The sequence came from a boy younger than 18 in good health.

This chain's CDR3 is CSAPPGTSRGQYF. The CDR3 DNA follows: TGCAGTGCCCCACCCGGGACTAGTCGCGGGCAGTACTTC. The chain combines TRBV20-1 with TRBJ2-7; 8 positions match TRBD2. This CDR3 region has 13 residues. The germline V gene has CDR1 DFQATT and CDR2 SNEGSKA (reference sequence). V lost 6 bases, J lost 9 bases, and 13 bases stayed unmatched.